The text below deals with one T cell receptor (beta chain). Followed over time, Seattle patients had been enrolled while infection was active. Germline V gene lookup returns CDR1 MGHRA and CDR2 YSYEKL. The germline V and J ends were trimmed by 4 bases and 0 bases, with 13 bases remaining between them. CDR3 length: 17 residues. The entry originates in a study of blood T cell repertoires in COVID-19. Sequenced by immunoSEQ multiplex PCR; TCRdb stores in-frame clones only, minus some. Altogether 400,000 to 450,000 clones are present, over 85% being singletons, with the ten largest covering 0.75% to 0.85%.

What was sequenced was peripheral blood. The chain has TRBV4-1 and TRBJ1-6; tentatively, D is TRBD1 (6 bases). The clonotype comes from a man between 18 and 29 years old with COVID-19, enrolled during active disease. CDR3 in amino acids: CASSPPRGASYNSPLHF. DNA of the CDR3: TGCGCCAGCAGCCCCCCCCGGGGGGCCTCCTATAATTCACCCCTCCACTTT.